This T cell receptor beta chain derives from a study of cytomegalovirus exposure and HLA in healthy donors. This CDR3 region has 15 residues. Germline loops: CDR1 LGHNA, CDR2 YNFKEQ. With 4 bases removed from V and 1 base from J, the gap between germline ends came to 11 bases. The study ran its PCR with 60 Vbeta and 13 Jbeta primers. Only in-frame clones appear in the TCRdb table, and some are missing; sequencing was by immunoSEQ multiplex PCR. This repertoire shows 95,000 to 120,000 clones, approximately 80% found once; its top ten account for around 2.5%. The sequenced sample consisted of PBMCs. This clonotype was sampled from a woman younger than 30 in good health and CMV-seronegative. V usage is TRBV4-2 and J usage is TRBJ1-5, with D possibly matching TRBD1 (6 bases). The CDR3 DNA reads TGTGCCAGCAGCCGCTACAGGGAGAGCAATCAGCCCCAGCATTTT. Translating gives CASSRYRESNQPQHF.